This T cell receptor (beta chain) was recovered during a study of blood T cell repertoires in COVID-19. Study overall: From the United States, Italy and Spain came samples of acute and convalescent COVID-19. The cDNA or gDNA used as material had been derived from T cells, B-cell-depleted T cells, or PBMCs.

The CDR3 has 12 residues. The V and J ends lost 3 bases and 4 bases respectively, with 6 bases between them. Germline CDR1 and CDR2: SGHVS and FQNEAQ. Some clones are missing from TCRdb's copy, which holds only in-frame ones; the method was immunoSEQ multiplex PCR. The sample carries a few hundred thousand clones, around 86% recorded once. Sequenced input: peripheral blood. This chain joins TRBV7-8 and TRBJ1-2, with D unresolved. The receptor's source is a woman aged 25 to 45 with active or convalescent COVID-19. Written as DNA, the CDR3 is TGTGCCAGCAGCTTTAGAGGCTATGGCTACACCTTC. Residues: CASSFRGYGYTF.